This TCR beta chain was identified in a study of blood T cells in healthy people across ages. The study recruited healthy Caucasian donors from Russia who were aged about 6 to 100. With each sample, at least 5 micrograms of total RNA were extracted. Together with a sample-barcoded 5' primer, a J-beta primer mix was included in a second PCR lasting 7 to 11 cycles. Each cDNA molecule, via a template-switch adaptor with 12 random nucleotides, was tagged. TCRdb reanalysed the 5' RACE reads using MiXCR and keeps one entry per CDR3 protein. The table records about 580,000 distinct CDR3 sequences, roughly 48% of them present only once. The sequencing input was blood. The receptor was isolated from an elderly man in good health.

The CDR3 nucleotides are TGTGCCAGCACCATAGGGGCCACCTACGAGCAGTACTTC. Its protein is CASTIGATYEQYF. The V gene is TRBV3-1, the J gene TRBJ2-7; tentative D call: TRBD1 (5 bases). The CDR3 runs to 13 residues. Germline CDR1 LGHDT, CDR2 YNNKEL (reference sequence). V lost 7 bases, J lost 2 bases, and 12 bases lay in between.